The following is a T cell receptor (beta chain) sequence with its context. This sample is part of a study of patients and donors after allogeneic stem cell transplantation. CDR3 length: 13 residues. Trimming removed 1 base at V and 8 bases at J, with 8 bases between. Germline CDR1 MNHEY, CDR2 SMNVEV (reference sequence). A single record per CDR3 protein comes from TCRdb applying MiXCR to the RT-PCR reads. Of some 960,000 distinct CDR3 sequences listed, approximately 18% are singletons. The TCR was taken from a human donor who was either an allogeneic HSCT recipient or a stem cell or donor lymphocyte infusion donor (not recorded which). It is not recorded whose cells these are; they may come from a transplant donor. The rearrangement links TRBV27 to TRBJ1-4; D unresolved. Input material: blood, either unsorted or a sorted T cell fraction (not recorded which). CDR3 sequence reads: CASSLFAEEKLFF. CDR3 DNA sequence: TGTGCCAGCAGTTTATTTGCCGAGGAAAAACTGTTTTTT.